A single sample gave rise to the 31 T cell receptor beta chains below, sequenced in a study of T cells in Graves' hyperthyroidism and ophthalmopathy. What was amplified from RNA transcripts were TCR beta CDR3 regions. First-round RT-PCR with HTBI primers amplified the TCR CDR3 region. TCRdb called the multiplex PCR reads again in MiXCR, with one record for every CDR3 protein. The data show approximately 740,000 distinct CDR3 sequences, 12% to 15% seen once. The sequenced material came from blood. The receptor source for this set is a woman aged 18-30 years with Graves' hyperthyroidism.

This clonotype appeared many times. CDR3 nucleotide sequence: TGTGCCAGCAGTTTAAAGGTTCTCTTTGGTCGCGCGAACACTGAAGCTTTCTTT. Its translation is CASSLKVLFGRANTEAFF. The chain employs TRBV12-3 or TRBV12-4 and TRBJ1-1, with D hard to call. The CDR3 runs 18 residues. Trimming shortened V by 2 bases and J by 1 base, and 20 bases separated the two germline ends.

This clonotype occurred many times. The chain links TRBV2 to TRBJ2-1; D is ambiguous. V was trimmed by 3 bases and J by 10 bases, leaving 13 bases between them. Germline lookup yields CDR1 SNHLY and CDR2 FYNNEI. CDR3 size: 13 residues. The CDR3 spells CASSEAPWEEQFF. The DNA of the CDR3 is TGTGCCAGCAGTGAGGCGCCGTGGGAAGAGCAGTTCTTC.

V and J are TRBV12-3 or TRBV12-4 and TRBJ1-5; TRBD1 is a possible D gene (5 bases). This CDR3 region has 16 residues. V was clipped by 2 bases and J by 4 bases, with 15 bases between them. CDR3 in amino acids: CASSLLPPGTNQPQHF. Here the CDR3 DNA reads TGTGCCAGCAGTTTACTCCCCCCCGGGACTAATCAGCCCCAGCATTTT.

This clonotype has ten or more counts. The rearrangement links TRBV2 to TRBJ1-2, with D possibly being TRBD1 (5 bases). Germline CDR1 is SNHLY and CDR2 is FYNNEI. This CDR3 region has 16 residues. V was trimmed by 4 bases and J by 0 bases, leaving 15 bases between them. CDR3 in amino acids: CASSARASGTNYGYTF. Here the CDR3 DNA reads TGTGCCAGCAGTGCCAGGGCTTCGGGGACTAACTATGGCTACACCTTC.

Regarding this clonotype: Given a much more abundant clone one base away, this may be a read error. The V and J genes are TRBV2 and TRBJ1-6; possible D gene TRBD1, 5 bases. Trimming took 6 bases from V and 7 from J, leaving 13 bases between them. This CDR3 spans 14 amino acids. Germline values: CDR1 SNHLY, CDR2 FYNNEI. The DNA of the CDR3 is TGTGCCAGCAGGGGCAGGCAGGGAAATTCACCCCTCCACTTT. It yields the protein CASRGRQGNSPLHF. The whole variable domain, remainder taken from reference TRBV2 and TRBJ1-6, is EPEVTQTPSHQVTQMGQEVILRCVPISNHLYFYWYRQILGQKVEFLVSFYNNEISEKSEIFDDQFSVERPDGSNFTLKIRSTKLEDSAMYFCASRGRQGNSPLHFGNGTRLTVT.

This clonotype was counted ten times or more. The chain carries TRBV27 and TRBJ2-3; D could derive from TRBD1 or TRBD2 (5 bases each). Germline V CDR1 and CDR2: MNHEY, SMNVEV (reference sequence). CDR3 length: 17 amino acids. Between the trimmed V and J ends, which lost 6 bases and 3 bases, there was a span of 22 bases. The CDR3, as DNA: TGTGCCAGCAGCCCACGGCTATCGGGGCCTGGTACAGATACGCAGTATTTT. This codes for CASSPRLSGPGTDTQYF.

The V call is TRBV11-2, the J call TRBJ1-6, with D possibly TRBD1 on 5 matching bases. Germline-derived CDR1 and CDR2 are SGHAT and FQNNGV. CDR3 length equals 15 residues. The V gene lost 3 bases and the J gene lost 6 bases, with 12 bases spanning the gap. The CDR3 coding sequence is TGTGCCAGCAGCTTGACTCCAGGGTTTAATTCACCCCTCCACTTT. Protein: CASSLTPGFNSPLHF.

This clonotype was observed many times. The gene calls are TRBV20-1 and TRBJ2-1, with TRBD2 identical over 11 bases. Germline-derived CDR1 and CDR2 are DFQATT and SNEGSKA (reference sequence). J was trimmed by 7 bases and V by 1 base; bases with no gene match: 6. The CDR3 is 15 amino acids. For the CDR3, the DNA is TGCAGTGCTAGAGTACTAGCGGGAGAGTGGAATGAGCAGTTCTTC. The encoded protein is CSARVLAGEWNEQFF.

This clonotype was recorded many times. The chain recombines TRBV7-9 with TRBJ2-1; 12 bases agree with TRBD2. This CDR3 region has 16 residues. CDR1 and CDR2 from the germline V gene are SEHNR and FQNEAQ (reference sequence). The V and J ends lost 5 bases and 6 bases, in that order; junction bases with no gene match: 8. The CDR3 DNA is TGTGCCAGCAGCCCACGGACTAGCGGGAAGGTCAATGAGCAGTTCTTC. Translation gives CASSPRTSGKVNEQFF.

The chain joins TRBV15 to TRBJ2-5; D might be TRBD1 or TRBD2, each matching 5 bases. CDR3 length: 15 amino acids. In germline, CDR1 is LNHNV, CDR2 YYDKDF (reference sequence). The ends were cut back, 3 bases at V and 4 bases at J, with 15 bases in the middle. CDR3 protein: CATSSWDPGRETQYF. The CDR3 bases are TGTGCCACCAGCAGTTGGGACCCCGGGCGAGAGACCCAGTACTTC.

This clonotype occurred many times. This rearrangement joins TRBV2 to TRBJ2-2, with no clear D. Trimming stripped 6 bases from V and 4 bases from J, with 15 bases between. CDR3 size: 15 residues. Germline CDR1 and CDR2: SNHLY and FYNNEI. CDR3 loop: CASRVLTSGTGELFF. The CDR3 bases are TGTGCCAGCAGAGTTCTAACGTCGGGCACCGGGGAGCTGTTTTTT.

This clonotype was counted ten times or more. CDR3 sequence (DNA): TGCGCCAGCAGCGAACAACCGGGAAATCCTAACTATGGCTACACCTTC. Encoded protein: CASSEQPGNPNYGYTF. The rearrangement joins TRBV5-1 to TRBJ1-2; D ambiguous. In germline, CDR1 is SGHRS, CDR2 YFSETQ. V was trimmed by 4 bases and J by 0 bases, leaving 16 bases between them. The CDR3 extends over 16 amino acids. The variable domain in full, completed from reference TRBV5-1 and TRBJ1-2, reads KAGVTQTPRYLIKTRGQQVTLSCSPISGHRSVSWYQQTPGQGLQFLFEYFSETQRNKGNFPGRFSGRQFSNSRSEMNVSTLELGDSALYLCASSEQPGNPNYGYTFGSGTRLTVV.

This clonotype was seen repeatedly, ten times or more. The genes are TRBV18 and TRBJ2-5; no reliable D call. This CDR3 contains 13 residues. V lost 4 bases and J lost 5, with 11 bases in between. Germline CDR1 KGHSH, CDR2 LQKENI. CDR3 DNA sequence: TGTGCCAGCTCACTGCAACGTGCGGAGACCCAGTACTTC. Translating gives CASSLQRAETQYF.

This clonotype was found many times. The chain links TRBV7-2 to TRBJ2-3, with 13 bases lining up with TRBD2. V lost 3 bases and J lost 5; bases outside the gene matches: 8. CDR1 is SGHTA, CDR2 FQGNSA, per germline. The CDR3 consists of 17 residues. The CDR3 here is CASSFKLAGGPKDTQYF. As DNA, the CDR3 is TGTGCCAGCAGCTTCAAACTAGCGGGAGGGCCCAAAGATACGCAGTATTTT.

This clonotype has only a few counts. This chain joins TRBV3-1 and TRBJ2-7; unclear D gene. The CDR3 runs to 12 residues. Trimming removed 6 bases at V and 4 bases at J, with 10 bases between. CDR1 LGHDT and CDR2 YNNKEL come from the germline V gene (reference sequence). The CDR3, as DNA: TGTGCCAGCAGTCGGGTGGAGTACGAGCAGTACTTC. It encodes CASSRVEYEQYF.

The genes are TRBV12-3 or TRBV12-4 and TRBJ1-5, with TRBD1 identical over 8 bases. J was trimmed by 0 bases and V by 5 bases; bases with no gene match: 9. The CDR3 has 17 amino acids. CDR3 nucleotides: TGTGCCAGCAGTGGACGACAGGGGTGGAGTAGCAATCAGCCCCAGCATTTT. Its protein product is CASSGRQGWSSNQPQHF.

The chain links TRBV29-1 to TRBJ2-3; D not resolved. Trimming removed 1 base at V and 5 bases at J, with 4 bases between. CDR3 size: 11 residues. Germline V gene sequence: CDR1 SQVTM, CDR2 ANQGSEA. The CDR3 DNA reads TGCAGCGTTGAAGGGGAAGATACGCAGTATTTT. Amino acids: CSVEGEDTQYF.

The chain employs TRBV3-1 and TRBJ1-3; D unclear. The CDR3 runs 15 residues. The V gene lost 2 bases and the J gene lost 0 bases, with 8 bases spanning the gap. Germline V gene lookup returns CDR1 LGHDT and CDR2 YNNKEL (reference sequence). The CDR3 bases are TGTGCCAGCAGCCAATACGGAACCTCTGGAAACACCATATATTTT. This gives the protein CASSQYGTSGNTIYF.

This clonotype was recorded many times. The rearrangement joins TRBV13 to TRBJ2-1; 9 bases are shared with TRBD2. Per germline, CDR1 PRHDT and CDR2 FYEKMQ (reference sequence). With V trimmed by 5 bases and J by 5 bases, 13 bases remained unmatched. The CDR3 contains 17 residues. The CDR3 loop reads CASSPPSGTSRNNEQFF. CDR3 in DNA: TGTGCCAGCAGCCCCCCCAGCGGGACTAGCCGGAACAATGAGCAGTTCTTC. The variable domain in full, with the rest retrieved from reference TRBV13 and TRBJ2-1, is AAGVIQSPRHLIKEKRETATLKCYPIPRHDTVYWYQQGPGQDPQFLISFYEKMQSDKGSIPDRFSAQQFSDYHSELNMSSLELGDSALYFCASSPPSGTSRNNEQFFGPGTRLTVL.

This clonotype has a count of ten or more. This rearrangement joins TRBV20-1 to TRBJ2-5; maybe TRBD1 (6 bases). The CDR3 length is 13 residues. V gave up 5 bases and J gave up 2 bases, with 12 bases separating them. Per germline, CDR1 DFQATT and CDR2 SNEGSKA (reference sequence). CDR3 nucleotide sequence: TGCAGTGCTCCCGGACAGTATCAAGAGACCCAGTACTTC. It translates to CSAPGQYQETQYF.

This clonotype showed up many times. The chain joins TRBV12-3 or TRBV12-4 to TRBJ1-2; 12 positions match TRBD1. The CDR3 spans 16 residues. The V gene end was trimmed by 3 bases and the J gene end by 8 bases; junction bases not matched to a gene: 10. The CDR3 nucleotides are TGTGCCAGCAGTTTCACTACGGGACAGGGGGCCCAGGGCTACACCTTC. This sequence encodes CASSFTTGQGAQGYTF.

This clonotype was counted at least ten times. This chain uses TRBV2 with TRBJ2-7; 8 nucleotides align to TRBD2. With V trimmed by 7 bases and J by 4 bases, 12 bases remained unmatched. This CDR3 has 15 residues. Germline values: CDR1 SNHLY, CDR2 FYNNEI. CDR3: CASIPRPEREYEQYF. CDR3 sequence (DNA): TGTGCCAGCATTCCCCGCCCTGAGCGGGAGTACGAGCAGTACTTC.

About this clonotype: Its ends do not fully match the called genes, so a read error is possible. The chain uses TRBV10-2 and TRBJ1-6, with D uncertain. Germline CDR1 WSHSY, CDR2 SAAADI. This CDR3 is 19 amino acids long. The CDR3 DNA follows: TGCGCCAGCAGTGAGTCTTACGGGTTTAGAAAACGTAATAATTTACCCCTCCACTTT. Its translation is CASSESYGFRKRNNLPLHF.

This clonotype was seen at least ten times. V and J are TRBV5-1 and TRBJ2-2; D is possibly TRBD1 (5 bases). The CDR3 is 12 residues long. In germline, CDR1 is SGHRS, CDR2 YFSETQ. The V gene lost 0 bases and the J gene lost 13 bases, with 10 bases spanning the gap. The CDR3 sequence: CASSLDGAVLFF. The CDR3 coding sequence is TGCGCCAGCAGCTTGGATGGGGCCGTGCTGTTTTTT.

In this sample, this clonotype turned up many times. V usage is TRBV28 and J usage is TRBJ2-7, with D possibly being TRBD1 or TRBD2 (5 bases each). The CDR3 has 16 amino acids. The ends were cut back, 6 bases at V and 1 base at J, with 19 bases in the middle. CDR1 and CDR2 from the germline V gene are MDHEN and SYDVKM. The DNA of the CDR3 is TGTGCCAGCAGGTTAGGGGCGCCCGGGAAGTCCTACGAGCAGTACTTC. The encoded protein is CASRLGAPGKSYEQYF.

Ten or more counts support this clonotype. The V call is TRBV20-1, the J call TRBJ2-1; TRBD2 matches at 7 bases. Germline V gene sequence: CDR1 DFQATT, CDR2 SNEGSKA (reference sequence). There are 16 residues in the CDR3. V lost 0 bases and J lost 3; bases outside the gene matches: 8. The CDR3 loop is CSARDLERGLYNEQFF. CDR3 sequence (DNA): TGCAGTGCTAGAGATTTGGAGCGGGGTCTCTACAATGAGCAGTTCTTC.

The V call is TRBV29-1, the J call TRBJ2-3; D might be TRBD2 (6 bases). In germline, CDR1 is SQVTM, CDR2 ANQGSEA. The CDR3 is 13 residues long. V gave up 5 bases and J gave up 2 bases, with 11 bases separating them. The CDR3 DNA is TGCAGCGTTTTGGGCGGGGCCACAGATACGCAGTATTTT. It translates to CSVLGGATDTQYF.

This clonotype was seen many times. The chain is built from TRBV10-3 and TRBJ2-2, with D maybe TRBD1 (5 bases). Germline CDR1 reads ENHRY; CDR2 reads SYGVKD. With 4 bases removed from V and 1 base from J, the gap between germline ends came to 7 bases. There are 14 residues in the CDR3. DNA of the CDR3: TGTGCCATCAGTGGACAGTGGAACACCGGGGAGCTGTTTTTT. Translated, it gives CAISGQWNTGELFF.

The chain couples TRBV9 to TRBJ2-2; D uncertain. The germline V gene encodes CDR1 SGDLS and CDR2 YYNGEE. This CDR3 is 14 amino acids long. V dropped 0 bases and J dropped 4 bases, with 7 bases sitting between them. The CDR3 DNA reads TGTGCCAGCAGCGTAGGACGAGTCACCGGGGAGCTGTTTTTT. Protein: CASSVGRVTGELFF.

CDR3 region: CASSLVSAGGGETQYF. DNA for the CDR3: TGTGCCAGCAGCTTAGTATCAGCGGGAGGAGGGGAGACCCAGTACTTC. This chain joins TRBV7-9 and TRBJ2-5; TRBD2 agrees at 9 bases. V dropped 1 base and J dropped 5; count of bases not matched to a gene: 8. The CDR3 covers 16 residues. Germline V gene lookup returns CDR1 SEHNR and CDR2 FQNEAQ (reference sequence).

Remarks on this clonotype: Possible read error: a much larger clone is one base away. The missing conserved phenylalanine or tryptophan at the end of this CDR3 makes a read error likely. This chain's CDR3 is CASSVGATYEQYL. CDR3 bases: TGTGCCAGCAGCGTGGGGGCCACCTACGAGCAGTACCTC. The chain couples TRBV12-3 or TRBV12-4 to TRBJ2-7; TRBD1 might be the D (6 bases). This CDR3 has 13 residues. Trimming removed 6 bases from V and 2 bases from J, with 11 bases in between.